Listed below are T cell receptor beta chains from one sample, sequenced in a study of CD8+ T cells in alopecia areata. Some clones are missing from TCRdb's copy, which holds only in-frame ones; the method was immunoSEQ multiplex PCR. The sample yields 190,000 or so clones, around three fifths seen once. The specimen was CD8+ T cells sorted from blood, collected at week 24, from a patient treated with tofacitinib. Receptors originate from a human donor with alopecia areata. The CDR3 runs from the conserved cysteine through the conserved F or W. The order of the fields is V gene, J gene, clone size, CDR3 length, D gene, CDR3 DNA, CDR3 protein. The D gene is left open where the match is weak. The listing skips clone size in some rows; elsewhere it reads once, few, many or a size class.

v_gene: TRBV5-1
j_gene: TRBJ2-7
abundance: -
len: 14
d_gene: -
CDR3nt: TGCGCCAGCAGCCAACCCACAGGGACCTACGAGCAGTACTTC
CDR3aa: CASSQPTGTYEQYF

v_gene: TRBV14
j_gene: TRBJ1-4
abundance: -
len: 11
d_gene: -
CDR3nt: TGTGCCAGCAGCCAGGGACTTAGGCTGTTTTTT
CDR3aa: CASSQGLRLFF

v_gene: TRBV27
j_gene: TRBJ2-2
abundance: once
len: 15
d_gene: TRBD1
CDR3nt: TGTGCCAGCAATGAAGGACAGGGGGACACCGGGGAGCTGTTTTTT
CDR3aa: CASNEGQGDTGELFF

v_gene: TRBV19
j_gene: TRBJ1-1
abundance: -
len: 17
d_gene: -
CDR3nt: TGTGCCAGTAGTATAGGGGTGATGGGGATGGCGAACACTGAAGCTTTCTTT
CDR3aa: CASSIGVMGMANTEAFF

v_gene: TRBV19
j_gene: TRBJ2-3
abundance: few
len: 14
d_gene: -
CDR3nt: TGTGCCAGTAGTCCATCCCAAGACACAGATACGCAGTATTTT
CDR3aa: CASSPSQDTDTQYF

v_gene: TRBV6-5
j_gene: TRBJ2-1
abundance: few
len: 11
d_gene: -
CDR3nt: TGTGCCAGCAGCGACCCGAGAAGCAAGCTCTTC
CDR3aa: CASSDPRSKLF

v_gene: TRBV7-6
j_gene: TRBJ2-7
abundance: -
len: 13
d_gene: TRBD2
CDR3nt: TGTGCCAGTGAGGGACTAGCGCCCTCCGAGCAGTACTTC
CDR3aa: CASEGLAPSEQYF

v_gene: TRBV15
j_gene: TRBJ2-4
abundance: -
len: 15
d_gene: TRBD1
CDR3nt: TGTGCCACCGTATCGGACAGGGGGCTAAGGAACATTCAGTACTTC
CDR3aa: CATVSDRGLRNIQYF

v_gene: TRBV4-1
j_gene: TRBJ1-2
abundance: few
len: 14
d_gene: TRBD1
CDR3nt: TGCGCCAGCAGCCCGGCCGAGGGGGCATATGGCTACACCTTC
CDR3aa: CASSPAEGAYGYTF

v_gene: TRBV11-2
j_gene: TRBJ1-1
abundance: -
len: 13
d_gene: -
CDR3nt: TGTGCCAGCAGCCCCAAAAGGACAGTAGAAGCTTTCTTT
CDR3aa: CASSPKRTVEAFF

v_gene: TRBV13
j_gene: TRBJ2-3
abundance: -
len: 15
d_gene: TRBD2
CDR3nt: TGTGCCAGCAGCCCCGGGCTTGCGGGGGCAGATACGCAGTATTTT
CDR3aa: CASSPGLAGADTQYF

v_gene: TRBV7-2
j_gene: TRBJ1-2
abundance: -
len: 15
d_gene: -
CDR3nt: TGTGCCAGCAGCTTAGTGCGGTGGACTAACTATGGCTACACCTTC
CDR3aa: CASSLVRWTNYGYTF

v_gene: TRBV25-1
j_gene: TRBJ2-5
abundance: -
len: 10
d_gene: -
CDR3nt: TGTGCCAGCGGACAGGAGACCCAGTACTTC
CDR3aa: CASGQETQYF

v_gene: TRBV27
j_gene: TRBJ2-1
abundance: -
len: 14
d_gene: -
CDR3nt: TGTACCAGCAGTTTAGCGCAGGAATACAATGAGCAGTTCTTC
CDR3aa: CTSSLAQEYNEQFF

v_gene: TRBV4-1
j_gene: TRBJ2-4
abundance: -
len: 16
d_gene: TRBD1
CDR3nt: TGCGCCAGCAGCCAAGGTTTGGGACAGGGTAAAAACATTCAGTACTTC
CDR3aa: CASSQGLGQGKNIQYF

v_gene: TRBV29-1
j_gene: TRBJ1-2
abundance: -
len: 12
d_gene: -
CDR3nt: TGCAGCGTCAACAGGGATGGGGGTGGCTACACCTTC
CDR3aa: CSVNRDGGGYTF

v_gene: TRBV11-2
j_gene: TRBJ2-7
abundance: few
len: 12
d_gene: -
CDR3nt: TGTGCCAGCAGCTCTCAGGGGAGCGAGCAGTACTTC
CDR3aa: CASSSQGSEQYF

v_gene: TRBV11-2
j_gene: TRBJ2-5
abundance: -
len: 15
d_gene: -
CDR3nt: TGTGCCAGCAGCTTAGTGTGGGGAGCCCAAGAGACCCAGTACTTC
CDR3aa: CASSLVWGAQETQYF

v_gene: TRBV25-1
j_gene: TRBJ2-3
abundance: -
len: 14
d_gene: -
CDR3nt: TGTGCCAGCAGTGAACCGACTGGCACAGATACGCAGTATTTT
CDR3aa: CASSEPTGTDTQYF

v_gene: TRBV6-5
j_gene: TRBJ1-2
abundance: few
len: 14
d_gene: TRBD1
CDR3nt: TGTGCCAGCAGTTACCGGGGACAGGCCTCTGGCTACACCTTC
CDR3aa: CASSYRGQASGYTF

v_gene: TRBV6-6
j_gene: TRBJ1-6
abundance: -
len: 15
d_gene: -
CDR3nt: TGTGCCAGCAGTGATTCGACAGGCCATAATTCACCCCTCCACTTT
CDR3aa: CASSDSTGHNSPLHF

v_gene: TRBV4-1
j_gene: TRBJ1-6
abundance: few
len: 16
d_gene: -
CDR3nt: TGCGCCAGCAGCCAAGAGGGACAAGCCTATAATTCACCCCTCCACTTT
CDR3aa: CASSQEGQAYNSPLHF

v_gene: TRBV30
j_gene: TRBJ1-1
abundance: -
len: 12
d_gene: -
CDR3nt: TGTGCCTGGAAGAAGCGTAACACTGAAGCTTTCTTT
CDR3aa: CAWKKRNTEAFF

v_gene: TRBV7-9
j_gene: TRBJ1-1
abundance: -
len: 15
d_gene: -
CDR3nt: TGTGCCAGCAGCTTAGGCAAGGGGACGAACACTGAAGCTTTCTTT
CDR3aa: CASSLGKGTNTEAFF

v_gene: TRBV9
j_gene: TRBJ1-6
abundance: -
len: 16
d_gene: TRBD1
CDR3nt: TGTGCCAGCAGCGTAGGGAGGGGGCCAGGGAGTTCACCCCTCCACTTT
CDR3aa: CASSVGRGPGSSPLHF

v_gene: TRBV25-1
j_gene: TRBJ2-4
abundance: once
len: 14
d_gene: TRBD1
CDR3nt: TGTGCCAGCAGTGAGGGACAGGGTTTGAACATTCAGTACTTC
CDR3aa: CASSEGQGLNIQYF

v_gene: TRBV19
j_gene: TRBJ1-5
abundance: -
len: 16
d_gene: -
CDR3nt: TGTGCCAGTAGTACGGCAATAAGGAAGTACAATCAGCCCCAGCATTTT
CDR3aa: CASSTAIRKYNQPQHF

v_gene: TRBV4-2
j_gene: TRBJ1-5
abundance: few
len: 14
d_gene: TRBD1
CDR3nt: TGTGCCAGCAGCCCGGGACAGCAAGATCAGCCCCAGCATTTT
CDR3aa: CASSPGQQDQPQHF

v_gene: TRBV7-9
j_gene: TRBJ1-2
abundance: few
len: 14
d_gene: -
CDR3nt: TGTGCCAGCAGCTTAGAAGTCGGAGACTATGGCTACACCTTC
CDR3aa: CASSLEVGDYGYTF

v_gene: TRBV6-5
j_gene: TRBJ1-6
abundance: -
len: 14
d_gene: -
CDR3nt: TGTGCCAGCAGAGTCCGAGCAGGGGATTCACCCCTCCACTTT
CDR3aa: CASRVRAGDSPLHF

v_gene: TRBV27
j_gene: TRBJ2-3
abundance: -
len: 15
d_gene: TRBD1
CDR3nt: TGTGCCAGCTCCAGGGCGACAGGGGTTACAGATACGCAGTATTTT
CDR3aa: CASSRATGVTDTQYF

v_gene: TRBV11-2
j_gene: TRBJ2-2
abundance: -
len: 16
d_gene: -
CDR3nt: TGTGCCAGCAGCTTTTTGAGGACGACGAACACCGGGGAGCTGTTTTTT
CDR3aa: CASSFLRTTNTGELFF

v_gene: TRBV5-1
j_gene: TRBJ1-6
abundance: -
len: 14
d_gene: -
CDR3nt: TGCGCCAGCAGCCAAGACAGGTCTGGTTCACCCCTCCACTTT
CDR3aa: CASSQDRSGSPLHF

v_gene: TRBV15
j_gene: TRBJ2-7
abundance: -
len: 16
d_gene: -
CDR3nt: TGTGCCACCAGCAGAGTTAGGGGCCCAAGCTCCTACGAGCAGTACTTC
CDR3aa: CATSRVRGPSSYEQYF

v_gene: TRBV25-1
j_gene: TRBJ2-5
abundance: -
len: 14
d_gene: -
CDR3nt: TGTGCCAGCAGTGAATTTGGACGGGAAGAGACCCAGTACTTC
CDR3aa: CASSEFGREETQYF

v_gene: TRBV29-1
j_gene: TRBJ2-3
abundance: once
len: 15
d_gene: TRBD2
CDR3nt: TGCAGCCTAGCGGGTGACGAGAGCGGCACAGATACGCAGTATTTT
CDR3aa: CSLAGDESGTDTQYF

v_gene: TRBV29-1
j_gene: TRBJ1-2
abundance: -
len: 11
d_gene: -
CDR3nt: TGCAGCGTGCCTGTAAACTATGGCTACACCTTC
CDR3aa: CSVPVNYGYTF

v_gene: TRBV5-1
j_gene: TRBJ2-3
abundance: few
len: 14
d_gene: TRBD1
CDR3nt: TGCGCCAGCCACCGGACAGGGATCTCAGATACGCAGTATTTT
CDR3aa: CASHRTGISDTQYF

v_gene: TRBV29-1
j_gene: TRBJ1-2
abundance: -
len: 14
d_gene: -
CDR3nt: TGCAGCGTTGAAGATGCGGGTATCGTCTATGGCTACACCTTC
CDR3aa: CSVEDAGIVYGYTF

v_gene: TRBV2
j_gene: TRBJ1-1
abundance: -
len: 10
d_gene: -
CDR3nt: TGTGCCAGCGTGGGGACCCAAGCTTTCTTT
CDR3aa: CASVGTQAFF

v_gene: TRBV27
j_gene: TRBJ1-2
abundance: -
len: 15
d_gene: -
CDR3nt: TGTGCCAGCAGTTTACTTTCGGGGGCTTTGAGAGGCTACACCTTC
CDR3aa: CASSLLSGALRGYTF

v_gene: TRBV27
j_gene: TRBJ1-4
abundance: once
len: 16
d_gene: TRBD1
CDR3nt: TGTGCCAGCAGTTTATTCGGGGACAGGCCTAATGAAAAACTGTTTTTT
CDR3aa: CASSLFGDRPNEKLFF

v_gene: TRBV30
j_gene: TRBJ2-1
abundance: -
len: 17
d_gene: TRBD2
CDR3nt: TGTGCCTGGAGTGGATACGCCGGGACTAGCGCCTTTAATGAGCAGTTCTTC
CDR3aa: CAWSGYAGTSAFNEQFF